This TCR beta chain was retrieved from a study of T cell repertoires in cytomegalovirus infection. Overall study: HLA-C-restricted CMV epitopes, recently identified, and well-studied HLA-B-restricted ones were used by the study. Indications came from public TCR beta signatures; they pointed to CMV infection and to a matching HLA type.

Notes on this clonotype: Its antigen is unidentified.

General study findings and limits: HLA-C-restricted CMV clonotypes gave the most frequent clonotype in two of eight donors. Frequencies of public TCR beta families were cumulated, and this identified carriers of CMV plus the relevant HLA.

The CDR3 runs to 14 residues. Germline V lookup: CDR1 SGHVS, CDR2 FQNEAQ. The germline V and J ends were trimmed by 8 bases and 4 bases, with 15 bases remaining between them. MiXCR, applied by TCRdb to the reads, yields one record per CDR3 protein. The table lists about 140,000 distinct CDR3 sequences, over 30% of them singletons, with 45% to 55% in the top ten. The chain employs TRBV7-8 and TRBJ2-1, with unresolved D. The sequence was obtained from a human donor in good health (CMV status not recorded). Some clones in this sample may be carry-over from other donors' samples. This specimen consisted of CD8+ T cells from cultured PBMCs, obtained from culture after CMV antigen stimulation. CDR3 amino acids: CASGAGVSYNEQFF. The CDR3 nucleotides are TGTGCCAGCGGAGCAGGTGTGAGTTACAATGAGCAGTTCTTC.